The T cell receptor beta chain under discussion was sequenced for a study of beta chain features in type 1 diabetes. Overall study findings and caveats: The influence of HLA type on TCRB rearrangement stayed undetermined. A moderate, significant TCRB CDR3 shortening appeared in type 1 diabetes across four CD4+ subsets.

This clone has only a few counts. Its target is unknown. CDR3 length: 15 residues. Losses at the gene ends were 4 bases for V and 4 bases for J; bases not matched to a gene: 6. Looked up from germline, CDR1 is SGHNT and CDR2 is YYREEE (reference sequence). What was sequenced were expressed TCRB transcripts, since all of the isolated RNA had been reverse transcribed. An average of about 3.6 million reads was obtained for naive, central memory and regulatory T cell samples. Here immunoSEQ multiplex PCR was the method, and the copy in TCRdb shows in-frame clones only, minus some. The data show hundreds of thousands of clones, around an eighth seen once.

Sequenced material: naive CD4+ T cells from blood. The receptor was derived from a man in his thirties or forties with type 1 diabetes. The chain carries TRBV5-4 and TRBJ2-1, with 9 bases fitting TRBD1. The chain's CDR3 is CASSRQGQGYNEQFF. CDR3 nucleotides: TGTGCCAGCAGCCGACAGGGACAGGGATACAATGAGCAGTTCTTC. The variable domain in full, with the rest retrieved from reference TRBV5-4 and TRBJ2-1, is ETGVTQSPTHLIKTRGQQVTLRCSSQSGHNTVSWYQQALGQGPQFIFQYYREEENGRGNFPPRFSGLQFPNYSSELNVNALELDDSALYLCASSRQGQGYNEQFFGPGTRLTVL.